This record concerns one T cell receptor beta chain sequence. Antigen: not known. With 10 bases removed from V and 4 bases from J, the gap between germline ends came to 17 bases. This CDR3 has 13 residues. This entry is derived from a study of blood T cells in healthy people across ages. Looking at the study overall: Every two T cells gave about one barcoded beta molecule via template switching.

Overall study results and limits: With unsorted PBMCs, a conclusive comparison of naive versus antigen-experienced cells was not possible. Underestimates were what the diversity estimates from one million T cells were considered to be.

A J-beta primer mix and a sample-barcoded 5' primer were used in a second PCR of roughly 6 to 11 cycles. TCRdb reprocessed the 5' RACE reads with MiXCR, giving one entry per CDR3 protein. The sample holds hundreds of thousands of distinct CDR3 sequences, around half seen once. This TCR derives from a man older than 75 in good health. The sequenced material came from blood. This chain uses TRBV12-3 or TRBV12-4 with TRBJ2-7, with D perhaps matching TRBD2 (7 bases). The CDR3 bases are TGTGCCACCTCATCAAGGGGGGGGTACGAGCAGTACTTC. Amino acid sequence: CATSSRGGYEQYF.